This T cell receptor (beta chain) emerged from a study of a mutant IDH1 vaccine in newly diagnosed glioma. In the study overall: In weeks 1, 3, 5, 7, 11, 15, 19 and 23, patients were immunized, eight times in all. Study-wide results and limits: Detectable vaccine-induced immune responses arose in around 95% of patients. Seemingly, pseudoprogression had no relation to changes in the top peripheral T cell clonotypes.

As for time point: week 23, last vaccination. A 20-mer mutant IDH1 peptide at 300 ug was injected subcutaneously with topical imiquimod. The CDR3 is made up of 12 amino acids. Germline V CDR1 and CDR2: SNHLY, FYNNEI. The V and J ends lost 10 bases and 1 base respectively, with 11 bases between them. Repertoires were generated with immunoSEQ multiplex PCR, while TCRdb's copy carries only in-frame clones and drops some. The sample shows roughly 76,000 clones, approximately 85% of them seen only once. Comment on this clone: Its target is not known.

The sample in question was PBMCs, obtained from a glioma patient whose treatment included an IDH1 peptide vaccine. The source of this sequence is a man aged 30 to 45 with glioma. Some clones in this sample may be carry-over from other donors' samples. The chain uses TRBV2 and TRBJ2-7; TRBD2 is a possible D gene (5 bases). The CDR3: CATAAGSYEQYF. In DNA, the CDR3 is TGTGCCACAGCGGCCGGTTCCTACGAGCAGTACTTC.